The 10 T cell receptor beta chains below all came from one sample that was sequenced in a study of T cells expressing NK-cell markers. TCRdb reprocessed the 5' RACE reads; each CDR3 protein has one entry and no DNA is given. This sample's table reports more than 120,000 distinct CDR3 sequences. The sequencing sample was made of blood T cells: a sorted CD56 or NKG2C T cell subset, CD4+ or CD8+ T cells, or bulk PBMC T cells (not recorded which). These receptors were collected from a man between 18 and 29 years old in good health.

CDR3 in amino acids: CAWSVVGIADSYNEQFF. The J gene is TRBJ2-1, the V gene TRBV30. This CDR3 spans 17 amino acids. The germline V gene has CDR1 GTSNPN and CDR2 SVGIG (reference sequence).

The chain is built from TRBV29-1 and TRBJ2-1; as DNA is missing, the TRBD2 call by TCRdb cannot be tested. This CDR3 region has 16 residues. Germline CDR1 reads SQVTM; CDR2 reads ANQGSEA. CDR3 loop: CSVEGGGTYSYNEQFF.

The chain links TRBV5-5 to TRBJ2-7; absent DNA, TCRdb's TRBD1 call cannot be checked. CDR3 size: 15 residues. CDR1 SGHKS and CDR2 YYEKEE come from the germline V gene (reference sequence). CDR3 amino acids: CASTPGGTPTYEQYF.

The CDR3 is CASSINSGTAGTEAFF. This chain uses TRBV19 with TRBJ1-1; TCRdb's D gene call, TRBD1, goes unchecked for lack of DNA. The CDR3 spans 16 residues. CDR1 and CDR2 from the germline V gene are LNHDA and SQIVND (reference sequence).

The CDR3 is CASSSPDRFLTDTQYF. This chain connects TRBV7-6 to TRBJ2-3; the D call of TRBD1 rests on TCRdb alone, since no DNA is present to check it. CDR1 SGHVS and CDR2 FNYEAQ come from the germline V gene. The CDR3 is 16 residues long.

The chain combines TRBV7-9 with TRBJ2-1; the TCRdb D gene call, TRBD2, has no DNA to confirm it. This CDR3 spans 15 amino acids. Germline loops: CDR1 SEHNR, CDR2 FQNEAQ (reference sequence). CDR3 sequence: CASIKKREDYNGQFF.

CDR3 in amino acids: CASSTSGANEQFF. The V call is TRBV19, the J call TRBJ2-1; TCRdb gives TRBD1 as the D gene, but with no DNA this cannot be confirmed. Germline lookup yields CDR1 LNHDA and CDR2 SQIVND (reference sequence). The CDR3 spans 13 residues.

The J gene is TRBJ2-2, the V gene TRBV6-2 or TRBV6-3; the D gene TCRdb calls, TRBD1, cannot be checked with no DNA. The CDR3 sequence is 13 residues long. Germline CDR1 and CDR2: MNHEY and SVGEGT. The CDR3 here is CASSPGPPGELFF.

This rearrangement joins TRBV11-2 to TRBJ2-2; the TCRdb D gene call, TRBD2, has no DNA to confirm it. Germline CDR1 reads SGHAT; CDR2 reads FQNNGV. There are 16 residues in the CDR3. The chain's CDR3 is CASSLYAGGPNGELFF. The full variable domain, rest sourced from reference TRBV11-2 and TRBJ2-2, is EAGVAQSPRYKIIEKRQSVAFWCNPISGHATLYWYQQILGQGPKLLIQFQNNGVVDDSQLPKDRFSAERLKGVDSTLKIQPAKLEDSAVYLCASSLYAGGPNGELFFGEGSRLTVL.

The chain combines TRBV11-1 with TRBJ2-5; the D gene TCRdb calls, TRBD1, cannot be checked with no DNA. Germline-derived CDR1 and CDR2 are SGHAT and FQDESV (reference sequence). The CDR3 is 16 amino acids. The CDR3 spells CASSSPPGEWEETQYF.